This T cell receptor (beta chain) comes out of a study of T cell responses to AZD1222 COVID-19 vaccine. The data were produced by immunoSEQ multiplex PCR, yet TCRdb's version contains in-frame clones alone and is incomplete. The sample lists tens of thousands of clones, roughly nine tenths occurring once. Germline CDR1 is MNHEY and CDR2 is SVGEGT. The ends were cut back, 2 bases at V and 0 bases at J, with 13 bases in the middle. CDR3 length: 16 residues. Sequenced here: peripheral blood, sampled on day 0 of AZD1222 vaccination. V gene TRBV6-2 or TRBV6-3 combines with J gene TRBJ1-2; the D is unclear. This TCR came from an adult in good health. CDR3 sequence (DNA): TGTGCCAGCAGTTACGCCTCCGCTAGAGCTAACTATGGCTACACCTTC. This codes for CASSYASARANYGYTF.